The rows below give T cell receptor beta chains drawn from one sample of a study of shared clonotypes between healthy human individuals. The method was immunoSEQ multiplex PCR; TCRdb's version includes in-frame clones alone and lacks a portion of them. The sample consists of 2 million to 2.5 million clones, 90% to 95% of them appearing once. The sequencing input was naive CD8+ T cells from PBMCs. The receptors here all came from a man between 18 and 35 years old in good health. Some clones in this sample may be carry-over from other donors' samples. CDR3s include the opening cysteine and the closing phenylalanine or tryptophan. The order of the fields is clone size, D gene, CDR3 length, V gene, J gene, CDR3 DNA, CDR3 protein. A D gene is named only where the DNA matches it firmly. Some rows have no size entry. The others give once, few or many, or a class for an expanded clone.

.	.	12	TRBV30	TRBJ1-1	TGTGCCTGGACTTTGGGCAACACTGAAGCTTTCTTT	CAWTLGNTEAFF
.	.	14	TRBV27	TRBJ2-1	TGTGCCAGCAGCTGGGGGGGGCAGGGCAATGAGCAGTTCTTC	CASSWGGQGNEQFF
.	.	12	TRBV28	TRBJ2-7	TGTGCCAGCAGCCTAGGCAGCGACGAGCAGTACTTC	CASSLGSDEQYF
.	.	14	TRBV9	TRBJ2-2	TGTGCCAGCAGCCCGAGGACACCGAAAGGGGAGCTGTTTTTT	CASSPRTPKGELFF
.	.	17	TRBV19	TRBJ1-5	TGTGCCAGTAGTATAGATGTCGAGACGTATAGCAATCAGCCCCAGCATTTT	CASSIDVETYSNQPQHF
.	.	15	TRBV5-5	TRBJ2-7	TGTGCCAGCAGCTTGGTACAGAAAAGCTCCTACGAGCAGTACTTC	CASSLVQKSSYEQYF
.	.	14	TRBV9	TRBJ2-5	TGTGCCAGCAGCCCCACCCCCCGCATAGAGACCCAGTACTTC	CASSPTPRIETQYF
.	.	16	TRBV13	TRBJ2-1	TGTGCCAGCAGCCCCCACACCTCCCGCTCCTACAATGAGCAGTTCTTC	CASSPHTSRSYNEQFF
.	TRBD2	14	TRBV7-2	TRBJ2-7	TGTGCCAGCAGCTTAGTTAGCGGGTTCGACGAGCAGTACTTC	CASSLVSGFDEQYF
.	TRBD2	15	TRBV7-3	TRBJ2-7	TGTGCCAGCAGCTCTTGGACTAGCGGGAGCGACGAGCAGTACTTC	CASSSWTSGSDEQYF
.	TRBD2	16	TRBV19	TRBJ2-7	TGTGCCAGCTCTGGGGGCTTCGTCCTAGCGGGAGGTCCCCAGTACTTC	CASSGGFVLAGGPQYF
once	.	15	TRBV28	TRBJ2-7	TGTGCCAGCAGTTATTGGGCCAGCGGCTCCTACGAGCAGTACTTC	CASSYWASGSYEQYF
.	TRBD2	16	TRBV9	TRBJ2-4	TGTGCCAGCAGCCCTAGCGGGAGTATAGCCAAAAACATTCAGTACTTC	CASSPSGSIAKNIQYF
.	TRBD1	16	TRBV11-2	TRBJ2-7	TGTGCCAGCAGCATACCACCGGGACAGGGTAATTGGGAGCAGTACTTC	CASSIPPGQGNWEQYF
.	TRBD2	17	TRBV29-1	TRBJ2-1	TGCAGCGTTGAGCAGCCTCTCGTTGCGGGAGCTTACAATGAGCAGTTCTTC	CSVEQPLVAGAYNEQFF
.	.	15	TRBV27	TRBJ2-1	TGTGCCAGCAGTTTACGGTCTATAGACTACAATGAGCAGTTCTTC	CASSLRSIDYNEQFF